These 17 T cell receptor beta chains were sequenced from one sample in a study of blood T cell repertoires in COVID-19. TCRdb's table, derived via immunoSEQ multiplex PCR, lists solely in-frame clones and lacks some. The repertoire holds approximately 350,000 clones, 80% to 90% seen once, with roughly 3% in the top ten. The specimen was peripheral blood. These receptors were taken from a young man with active or convalescent COVID-19.

This chain joins TRBV4-3 and TRBJ2-7, with 10 bases identical to TRBD2. The length of the CDR3 is 15 residues. V shed 1 base and J 3 bases; nucleotides not matched to a gene: 3. Germline V CDR1 and CDR2: LGHNA, YSLEER. The CDR3 nucleotides are TGCGCCAGCAGCCAAGTGGGGACTAGCGACTACGAGCAGTACTTC. The encoded protein is CASSQVGTSDYEQYF.

The gene calls are TRBV4-3 and TRBJ2-1, with a tentative D call TRBD2 (5 bases). This CDR3 has 15 amino acids. Deletions cut 6 bases from V and 7 bases from J, with 19 bases between. The germline V gene has CDR1 LGHNA and CDR2 YSLEER. CDR3 DNA: TGCGCCAGCAGGAACGGGATTCGCCTGGGGAATGAGCAGTTCTTC. This encodes CASRNGIRLGNEQFF.

This clone has a count of ten or more. The chain uses TRBV5-6 and TRBJ2-1; D is ambiguous. The V end was cut by 0 bases, the J end by 6 bases, with 13 bases between. The germline CDR1 and CDR2 sequences are SGHDT and YYEEEE. CDR3 size: 15 residues. The CDR3 nucleotides are TGTGCCAGCAGCTTGGGATCACGATACAGCAATGAGCAGTTCTTC. Amino acids: CASSLGSRYSNEQFF. The full variable domain, its missing parts supplied by reference TRBV5-6 and TRBJ2-1, is DAGVTQSPTHLIKTRGQQVTLRCSPKSGHDTVSWYQQALGQGPQFIFQYYEEEERQRGNFPDRFSGHQFPNYSSELNVNALLLGDSALYLCASSLGSRYSNEQFFGPGTRLTVL.

As for this clone: The limits of the CDR3 on the DNA are not certain, so only TCRdb's listed CDR3 is given. The V and J genes are TRBV2 and TRBJ1-5; TRBD1 reflects the table's D call only, with no check against the DNA. Germline assignment: CDR1 SNHLY and CDR2 FYNNEI. The CDR3 sequence runs 17 residues, both termini included. The CDR3 loop is CASSERDRGPTSVPQHF.

V usage is TRBV9 and J usage is TRBJ2-1; TRBD2 agrees at 10 bases. Trimming took 5 bases from V and 2 from J; bases not matched to a gene: 4. The CDR3 totals 15 residues. CDR1 SGDLS and CDR2 YYNGEE come from the germline V gene. The DNA for the CDR3 is TGTGCCAGCAGGCTAGCGGGAGACCCCTACAATGAGCAGTTCTTC. Encoded protein: CASRLAGDPYNEQFF.

The chain joins TRBV11-2 to TRBJ2-1; TRBD2 might be the D (5 bases). The CDR3 spans 15 residues. Germline values: CDR1 SGHAT, CDR2 FQNNGV. V was cut by 2 bases and J by 1 base, with 9 bases left in between. The CDR3 loop is CASSLRGGSYNEQFF. The CDR3 nucleotides are TGTGCCAGCAGCTTACGGGGTGGGTCCTACAATGAGCAGTTCTTC.

This clone was observed at least ten times. V gene TRBV25-1 combines with J gene TRBJ1-2; unclear D gene. CDR1 and CDR2 from the germline V gene are MGHDK and SYGVNS. The CDR3 covers 11 residues. V was pared by 7 bases and J by 7 bases, with 10 bases between. CDR3 sequence (DNA): TGTGCCAGCATGGGGAGCCCTGGCTACACCTTC. It translates to CASMGSPGYTF.

This chain uses TRBV28 with TRBJ1-4, with 8 positions matching TRBD1. The V and J ends lost 2 bases and 4 bases, in that order; junction bases with no gene match: 6. Germline V lookup: CDR1 MDHEN, CDR2 SYDVKM. The CDR3 is made up of 16 amino acids. CDR3 bases: TGTGCCAGCAGTTTACCCAGGGGGCGATATAATGAAAAACTGTTTTTT. Translating gives CASSLPRGRYNEKLFF.

This chain links TRBV27 with TRBJ2-7; no clear D gene. Germline V CDR1 and CDR2: MNHEY, SMNVEV (reference sequence). Between the trimmed V and J ends, which lost 6 bases and 4 bases, there was a span of 13 bases. There are 13 residues in the CDR3. CDR3 protein: CASSLGPRYEQYF. In DNA, the CDR3 is TGTGCCAGCAGCTTAGGTCCGAGGTACGAGCAGTACTTC.

This chain connects TRBV11-2 to TRBJ1-1; D ambiguous. Germline CDR1 reads SGHAT; CDR2 reads FQNNGV. The V end lost 4 bases, the J end lost 2 bases, and 11 bases lay between the germline ends. The CDR3 has 14 amino acids. CDR3 amino acids: CASSYRQDNTEAFF. CDR3 DNA: TGTGCCAGCAGCTATAGGCAGGATAACACTGAAGCTTTCTTT.

This clone has just a few counts. The genes are TRBV4-2 and TRBJ2-1, with a weak D call TRBD2 (6 bases). The germline V gene encodes CDR1 LGHNA and CDR2 YNFKEQ. The CDR3 extends over 16 amino acids. V shed 0 bases and J shed 5 bases, with 14 bases lying between them. Here the CDR3 reads CASSQEQLASNNEQFF. The CDR3 coding sequence is TGTGCCAGCAGCCAAGAGCAACTAGCCTCAAACAATGAGCAGTTCTTC.

This clone was seen only once. The V and J genes are TRBV4-2 and TRBJ1-1; no reliable D call. Germline CDR1 reads LGHNA; CDR2 reads YNFKEQ. V lost 0 bases and J lost 1, with 6 bases in between. The CDR3 has 14 residues. The CDR3 loop is CASSQDKQNTEAFF. The CDR3 nucleotides are TGTGCCAGCAGCCAAGATAAGCAGAACACTGAAGCTTTCTTT.

CDR3 loop: CASSVGGGLSSYEQYF. The CDR3 DNA follows: TGTGCCAGCAGCGTAGGGGGAGGACTAAGCTCCTACGAGCAGTACTTC. The chain is built from TRBV9 and TRBJ2-7; D may be TRBD2 (6 bases). V was shortened by 0 bases and J by 0 bases, with 13 bases between the two germline ends. Per germline, CDR1 SGDLS and CDR2 YYNGEE. CDR3 length: 16 residues. The full variable domain, rest sourced from reference TRBV9 and TRBJ2-7, is DSGVTQTPKHLITATGQRVTLRCSPRSGDLSVYWYQQSLDQGLQFLIQYYNGEERAKGNILERFSAQQFPDLHSELNLSSLELGDSALYFCASSVGGGLSSYEQYFGPGTRLTVT.

V and J are TRBV6-1 and TRBJ2-1, with TRBD1 matching 10 bases. V was pared by 1 base and J by 5 bases, with 5 bases of the junction left unmatched. Germline V gene data show CDR1 as MNHNS and CDR2 as SASEGT. This CDR3 region has 16 residues. The CDR3 protein is CASSEVPGQGNNEQFF. The CDR3 DNA reads TGTGCCAGCAGTGAAGTGCCGGGACAGGGGAACAATGAGCAGTTCTTC.

The V call is TRBV20-1, the J call TRBJ1-1; D remains unclear. CDR1 is DFQATT, CDR2 SNEGSKA, per germline (reference sequence). The CDR3 extends over 11 amino acids. Trimming left V 5 bases short and J 8 bases short, with 12 bases between. The CDR3 DNA follows: TGCAGTGCTGGACTGGGAACCGAAGCTTTCTTT. Translating it yields CSAGLGTEAFF.

The chain uses TRBV9 and TRBJ1-1, with D possibly TRBD1 on 6 matching bases. This CDR3 contains 14 residues. Trimming left V 0 bases short and J 3 bases short, with 9 bases between. Germline V gives CDR1 SGDLS, CDR2 YYNGEE. CDR3 region: CASSVGTEYTEAFF. CDR3 DNA sequence: TGTGCCAGCAGCGTAGGGACAGAGTACACTGAAGCTTTCTTT.

The chain recombines TRBV5-4 with TRBJ1-4; 12 nucleotides match TRBD1. CDR1 and CDR2 from the germline V gene are SGHNT and YYREEE (reference sequence). This CDR3 has 16 amino acids. V dropped 2 bases and J dropped 7; count of bases not matched to a gene: 6. The chain's CDR3 is CASSFRDRGRGEKLFF. The CDR3 DNA sequence: TGTGCCAGCAGCTTCCGGGACAGGGGGCGCGGTGAAAAACTGTTTTTT.